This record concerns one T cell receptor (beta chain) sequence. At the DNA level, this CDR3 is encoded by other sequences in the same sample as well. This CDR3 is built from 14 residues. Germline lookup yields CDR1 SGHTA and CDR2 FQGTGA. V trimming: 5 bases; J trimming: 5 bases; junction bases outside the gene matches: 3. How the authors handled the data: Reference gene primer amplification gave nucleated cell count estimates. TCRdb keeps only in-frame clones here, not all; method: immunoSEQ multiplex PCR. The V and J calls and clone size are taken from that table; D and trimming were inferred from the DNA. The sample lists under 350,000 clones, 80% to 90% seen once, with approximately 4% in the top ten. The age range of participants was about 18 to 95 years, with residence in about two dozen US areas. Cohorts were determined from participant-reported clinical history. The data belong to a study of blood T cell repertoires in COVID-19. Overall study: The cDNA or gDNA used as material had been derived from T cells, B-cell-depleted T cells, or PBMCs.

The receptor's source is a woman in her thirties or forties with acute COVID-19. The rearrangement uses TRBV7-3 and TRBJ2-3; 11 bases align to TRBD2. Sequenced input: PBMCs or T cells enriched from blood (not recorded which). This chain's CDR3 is CASSTGTSGDTQYF. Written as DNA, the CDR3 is TGTGCCAGCAGCACCGGGACTAGCGGAGATACGCAGTATTTT.